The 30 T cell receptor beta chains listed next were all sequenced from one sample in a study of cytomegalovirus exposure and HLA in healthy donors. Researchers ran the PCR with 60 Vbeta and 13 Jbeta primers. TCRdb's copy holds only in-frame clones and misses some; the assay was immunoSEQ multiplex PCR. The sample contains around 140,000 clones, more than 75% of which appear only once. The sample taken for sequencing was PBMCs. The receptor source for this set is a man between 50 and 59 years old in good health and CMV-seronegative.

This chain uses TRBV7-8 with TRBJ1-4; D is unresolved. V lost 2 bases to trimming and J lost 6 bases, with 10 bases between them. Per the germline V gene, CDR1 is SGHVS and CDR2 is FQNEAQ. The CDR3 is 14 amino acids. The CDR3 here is CASSLSWAHEKLFF. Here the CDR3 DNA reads TGTGCCAGCAGCTTAAGCTGGGCACATGAAAAACTGTTTTTT.

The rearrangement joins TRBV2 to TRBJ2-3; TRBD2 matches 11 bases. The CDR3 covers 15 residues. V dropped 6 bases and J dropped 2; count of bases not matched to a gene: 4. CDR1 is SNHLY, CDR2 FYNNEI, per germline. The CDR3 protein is CASSLAGGNTDTQYF. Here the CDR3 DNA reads TGTGCCAGCAGCCTAGCGGGAGGAAACACAGATACGCAGTATTTT. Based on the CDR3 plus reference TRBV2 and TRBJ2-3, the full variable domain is EPEVTQTPSHQVTQMGQEVILRCVPISNHLYFYWYRQILGQKVEFLVSFYNNEISEKSEIFDDQFSVERPDGSNFTLKIRSTKLEDSAMYFCASSLAGGNTDTQYFGPGTRLTVL.

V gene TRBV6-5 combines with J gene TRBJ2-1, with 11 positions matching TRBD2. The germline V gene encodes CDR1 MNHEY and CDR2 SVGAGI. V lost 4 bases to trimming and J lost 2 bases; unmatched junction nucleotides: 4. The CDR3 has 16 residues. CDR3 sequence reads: CASSSTSGKPYNEQFF. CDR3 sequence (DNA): TGTGCCAGCAGTTCGACTAGCGGGAAGCCCTACAATGAGCAGTTCTTC.

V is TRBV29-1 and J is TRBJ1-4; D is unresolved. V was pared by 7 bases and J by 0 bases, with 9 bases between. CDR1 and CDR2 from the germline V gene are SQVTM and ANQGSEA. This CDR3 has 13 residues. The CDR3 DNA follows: TGCAGCGGTCAGAGCGCAACTAATGAAAAACTGTTTTTT. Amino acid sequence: CSGQSATNEKLFF.

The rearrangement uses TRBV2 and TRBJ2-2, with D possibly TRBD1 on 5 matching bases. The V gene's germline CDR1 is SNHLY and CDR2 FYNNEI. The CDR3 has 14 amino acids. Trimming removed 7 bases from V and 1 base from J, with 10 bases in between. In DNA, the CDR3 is TGTGCCAGCATGGGCAGGGTGAACACCGGGGAGCTGTTTTTT. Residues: CASMGRVNTGELFF.

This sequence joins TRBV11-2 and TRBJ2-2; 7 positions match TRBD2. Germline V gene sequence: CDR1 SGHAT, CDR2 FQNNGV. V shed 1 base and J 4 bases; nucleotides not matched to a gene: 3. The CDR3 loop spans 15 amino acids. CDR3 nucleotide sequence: TGTGCCAGCAGCTTAGCTCTAGCGGCCACCGGGGAGCTGTTTTTT. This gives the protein CASSLALAATGELFF.

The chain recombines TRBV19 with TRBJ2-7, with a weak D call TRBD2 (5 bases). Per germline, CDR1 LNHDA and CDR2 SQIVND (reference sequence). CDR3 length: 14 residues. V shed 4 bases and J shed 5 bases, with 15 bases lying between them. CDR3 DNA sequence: TGTGCCAGTAGTAGCGCCGGGAAAGCGGACGAGCAGTACTTC. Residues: CASSSAGKADEQYF.

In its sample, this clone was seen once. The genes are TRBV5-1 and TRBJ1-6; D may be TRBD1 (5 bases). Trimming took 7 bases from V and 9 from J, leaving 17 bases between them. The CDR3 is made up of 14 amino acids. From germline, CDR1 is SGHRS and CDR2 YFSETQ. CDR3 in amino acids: CASSLAGRTSPLHF. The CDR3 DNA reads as TGCGCCAGCTCCCTGGCAGGGCGTACTTCACCCCTCCACTTT.

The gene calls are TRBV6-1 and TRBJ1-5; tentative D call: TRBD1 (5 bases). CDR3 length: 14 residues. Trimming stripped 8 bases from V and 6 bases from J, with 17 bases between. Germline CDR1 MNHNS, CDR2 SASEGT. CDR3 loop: CASVGASSGQPQHF. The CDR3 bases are TGTGCCAGCGTAGGGGCATCGTCGGGTCAGCCCCAGCATTTT.

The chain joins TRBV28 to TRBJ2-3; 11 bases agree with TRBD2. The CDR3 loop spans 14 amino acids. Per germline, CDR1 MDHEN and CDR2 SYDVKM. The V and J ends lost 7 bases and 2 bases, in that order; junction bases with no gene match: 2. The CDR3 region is CASKLAGDTDTQYF. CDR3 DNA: TGTGCCAGCAAACTAGCGGGGGACACAGATACGCAGTATTTT.

CDR3 DNA sequence: TGTGCCAGCAGTGATCAGCAGGGCGACTATGGCTACACCTTC. Translating gives CASSDQQGDYGYTF. The chain uses TRBV2 and TRBJ1-2; maybe TRBD1 (5 bases). The CDR3 has 14 residues. The V gene lost 3 bases and the J gene lost 3 bases, with 11 bases spanning the gap. Germline V gene sequence: CDR1 SNHLY, CDR2 FYNNEI.

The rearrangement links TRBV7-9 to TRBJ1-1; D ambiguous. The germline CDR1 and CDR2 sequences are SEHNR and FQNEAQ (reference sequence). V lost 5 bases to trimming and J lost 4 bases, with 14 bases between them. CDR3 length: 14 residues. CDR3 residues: CASSPRTGSTEAFF. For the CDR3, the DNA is TGTGCCAGCAGCCCAAGGACGGGGAGCACTGAAGCTTTCTTT.

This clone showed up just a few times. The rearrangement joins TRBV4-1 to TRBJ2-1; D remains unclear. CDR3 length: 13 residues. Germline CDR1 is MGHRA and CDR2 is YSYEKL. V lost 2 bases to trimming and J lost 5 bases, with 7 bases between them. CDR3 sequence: CASSQNSHNEQFF. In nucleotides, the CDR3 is TGCGCCAGCAGCCAAAACAGCCACAATGAGCAGTTCTTC.

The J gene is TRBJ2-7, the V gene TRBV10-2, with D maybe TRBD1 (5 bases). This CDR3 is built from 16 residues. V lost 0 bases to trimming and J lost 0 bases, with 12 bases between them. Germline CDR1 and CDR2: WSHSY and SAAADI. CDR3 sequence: CASSESLQVFSYEQYF. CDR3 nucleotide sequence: TGCGCCAGCAGTGAGTCGTTACAGGTTTTCTCCTACGAGCAGTACTTC.

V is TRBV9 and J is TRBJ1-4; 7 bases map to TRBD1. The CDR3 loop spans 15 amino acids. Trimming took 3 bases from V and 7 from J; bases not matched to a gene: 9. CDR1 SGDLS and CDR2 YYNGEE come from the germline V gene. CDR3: CASSGLGGRSEKLFF. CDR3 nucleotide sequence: TGTGCCAGCAGCGGACTAGGGGGCCGATCTGAAAAACTGTTTTTT.

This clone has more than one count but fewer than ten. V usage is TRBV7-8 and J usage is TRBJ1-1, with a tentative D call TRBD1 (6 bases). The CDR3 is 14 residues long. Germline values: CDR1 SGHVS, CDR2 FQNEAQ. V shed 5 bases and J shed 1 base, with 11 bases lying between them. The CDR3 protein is CASSRGQKNTEAFF. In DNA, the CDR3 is TGTGCCAGCAGCCGTGGACAGAAGAACACTGAAGCTTTCTTT.

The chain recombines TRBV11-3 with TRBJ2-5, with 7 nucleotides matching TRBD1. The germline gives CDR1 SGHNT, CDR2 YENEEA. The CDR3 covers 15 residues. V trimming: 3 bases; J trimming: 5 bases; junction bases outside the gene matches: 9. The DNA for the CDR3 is TGTGCCAGCAGCTTGAGACAGGGCGGATCGGAGACCCAGTACTTC. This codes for CASSLRQGGSETQYF.

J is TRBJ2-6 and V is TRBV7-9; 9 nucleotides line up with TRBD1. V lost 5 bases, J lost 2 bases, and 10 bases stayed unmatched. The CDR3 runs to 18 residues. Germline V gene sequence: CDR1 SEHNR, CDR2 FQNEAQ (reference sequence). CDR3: CASSPDPGQGPGANVLTF. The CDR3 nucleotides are TGTGCCAGCAGCCCGGACCCGGGACAGGGACCTGGGGCCAACGTCCTGACTTTC.

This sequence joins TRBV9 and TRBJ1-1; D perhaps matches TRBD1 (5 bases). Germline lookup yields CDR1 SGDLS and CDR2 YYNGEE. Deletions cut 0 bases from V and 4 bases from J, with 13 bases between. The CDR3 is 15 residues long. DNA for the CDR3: TGTGCCAGCAGCGTAGAGGGGTTGGGATCCACTGAAGCTTTCTTT. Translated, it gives CASSVEGLGSTEAFF.

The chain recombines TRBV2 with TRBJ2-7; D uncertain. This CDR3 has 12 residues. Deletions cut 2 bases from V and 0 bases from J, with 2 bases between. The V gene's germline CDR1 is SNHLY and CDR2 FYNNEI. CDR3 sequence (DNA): TGTGCCAGCAGTGAACTCTCCTACGAGCAGTACTTC. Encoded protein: CASSELSYEQYF.

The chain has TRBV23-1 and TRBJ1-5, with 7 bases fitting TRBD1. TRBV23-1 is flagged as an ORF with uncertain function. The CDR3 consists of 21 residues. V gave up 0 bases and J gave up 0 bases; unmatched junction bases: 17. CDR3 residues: CASSQSAKQGPSRYSNQPQHF. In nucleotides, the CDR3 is TGCGCCAGCAGTCAATCTGCCAAACAGGGGCCCTCCAGGTATAGCAATCAGCCCCAGCATTTT.

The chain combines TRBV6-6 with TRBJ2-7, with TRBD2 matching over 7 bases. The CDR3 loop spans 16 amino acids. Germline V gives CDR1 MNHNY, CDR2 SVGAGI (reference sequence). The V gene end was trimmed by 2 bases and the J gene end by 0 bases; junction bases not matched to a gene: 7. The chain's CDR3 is CASSYRAGGYSYEQYF. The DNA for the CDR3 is TGTGCCAGCAGTTACCGGGCCGGGGGGTACTCCTACGAGCAGTACTTC.

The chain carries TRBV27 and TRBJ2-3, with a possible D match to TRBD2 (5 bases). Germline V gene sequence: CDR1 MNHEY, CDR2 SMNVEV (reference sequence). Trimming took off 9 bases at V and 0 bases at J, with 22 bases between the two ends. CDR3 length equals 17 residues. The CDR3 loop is CASRFGREGSSTDTQYF. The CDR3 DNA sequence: TGTGCCAGTAGGTTTGGTCGAGAGGGTTCTAGCACAGATACGCAGTATTTT.

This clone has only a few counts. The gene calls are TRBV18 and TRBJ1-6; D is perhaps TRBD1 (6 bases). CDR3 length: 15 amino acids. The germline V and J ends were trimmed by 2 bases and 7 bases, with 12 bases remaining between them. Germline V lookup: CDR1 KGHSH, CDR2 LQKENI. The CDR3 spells CASSPTGGANSPLHF. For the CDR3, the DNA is TGTGCCAGCTCACCAACCGGGGGGGCGAATTCACCCCTCCACTTT.

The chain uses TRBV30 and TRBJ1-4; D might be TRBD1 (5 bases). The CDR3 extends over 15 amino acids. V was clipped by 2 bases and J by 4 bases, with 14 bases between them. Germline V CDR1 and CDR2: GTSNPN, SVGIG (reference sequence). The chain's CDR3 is CAWSTRVQSNEKLFF. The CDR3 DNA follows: TGTGCCTGGAGTACCAGGGTACAGAGTAATGAAAAACTGTTTTTT.

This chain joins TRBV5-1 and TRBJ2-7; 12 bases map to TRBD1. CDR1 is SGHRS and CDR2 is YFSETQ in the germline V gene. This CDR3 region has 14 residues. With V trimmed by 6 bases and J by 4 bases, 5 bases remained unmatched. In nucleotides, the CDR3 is TGCGCCAGCACCCGGGACAGGGGGCAGTACGAGCAGTACTTC. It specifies CASTRDRGQYEQYF.

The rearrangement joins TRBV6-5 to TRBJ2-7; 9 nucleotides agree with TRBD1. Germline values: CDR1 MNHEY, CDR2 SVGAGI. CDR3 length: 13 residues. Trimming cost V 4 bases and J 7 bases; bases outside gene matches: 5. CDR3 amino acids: CASSSRQGDEQYF. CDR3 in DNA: TGTGCCAGCAGTTCCCGACAGGGGGATGAGCAGTACTTC.

The CDR3 nucleotides read TGTGCCACCAGCAGAGGTCCAGGGAATGGAGAGACCCAGTACTTC. Translated, it gives CATSRGPGNGETQYF. This chain joins TRBV15 and TRBJ2-5; maybe TRBD1 (5 bases). Germline V lookup: CDR1 LNHNV, CDR2 YYDKDF (reference sequence). Trimming shortened V by 1 base and J by 4 bases, and 13 bases separated the two germline ends. The CDR3 extends over 15 amino acids.

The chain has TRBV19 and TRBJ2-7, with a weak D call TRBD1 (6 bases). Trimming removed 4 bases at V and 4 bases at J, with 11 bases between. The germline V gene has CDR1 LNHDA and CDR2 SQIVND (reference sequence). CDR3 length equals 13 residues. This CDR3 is CASSNRVSYEQYF. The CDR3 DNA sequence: TGTGCCAGTAGTAACAGGGTATCGTACGAGCAGTACTTC.

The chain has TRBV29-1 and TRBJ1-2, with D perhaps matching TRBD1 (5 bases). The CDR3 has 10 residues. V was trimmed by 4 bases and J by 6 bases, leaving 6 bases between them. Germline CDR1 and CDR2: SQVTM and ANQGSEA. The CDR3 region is CSVAGDGYTF. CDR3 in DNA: TGCAGCGTTGCGGGGGATGGCTACACCTTC.